This T cell receptor (beta chain) is drawn from a study of CD8+ T cells in alopecia areata. There are 14 residues in the CDR3. V lost 4 bases, J lost 2 bases, and 4 bases stayed unmatched. The germline gives CDR1 SGHRS, CDR2 YFSETQ. The treatment denotes: oral pan-JAK inhibitor, 5-10 mg twice daily. It was cDNA, reverse transcribed from extracted RNA, that served as the sequencing template. Clones were sequenced by immunoSEQ multiplex PCR, and TCRdb holds only the in-frame ones, with some missing. The table lists about 120,000 clones, roughly three fifths of them singletons. On this clone itself: What it binds is unknown.

Study results and caveats: Treatment with tofacitinib significantly lowered scalp clonality and reduced expanded CD8+ clones among the top 100. Across lesional scalp, and particularly alopecia totalis/universalis, clonality surpassed that of normal scalp. Shared TCR sequences were less clear between patients than in mice, possibly partly from HLA diversity.

This receptor was identified in a human donor with alopecia areata. Sequenced here: CD8+ T cells sorted from blood, sampled at week 24, from a patient treated with tofacitinib. This sequence joins TRBV5-1 and TRBJ2-3; 7 nucleotides align to TRBD1. The CDR3 is CASSKDRDTDTQYF. The CDR3 DNA reads as TGCGCCAGCAGCAAAGACAGGGACACAGATACGCAGTATTTT.